The rows below give T cell receptor beta chains drawn from one sample of a study of Graves' ophthalmopathy and Graves' hyperthyroidism. TCRdb redid the calling of the multiplex PCR reads with MiXCR, one entry per CDR3 protein. This table holds over 450,000 distinct CDR3 sequences, about 15% found once. Sample: blood. The receptors derive from a woman in her 30s with Graves' ophthalmopathy. CDR3s include the opening cysteine and the closing phenylalanine or tryptophan. The order of the fields is J gene, clone size, V gene, D gene, CDR3 DNA, CDR3 protein. D genes are given only for firm matches. Size is omitted from some rows. Given values are once, few, many or a class for expanded clones.

>TRBJ2-2|few|TRBV27|NA
TGTGCCAGCATCCAATCAGGGACGACGAACACCGGGGAGCTGTTTTTT
CASIQSGTTNTGELFF
>TRBJ2-7|many|TRBV11-2|TRBD2
TGTGCCAGCAGCTTAGGACTAGCGGGGATCATATACGAGCAGTACTTC
CASSLGLAGIIYEQYF
>TRBJ2-7|many|TRBV6-1|NA
TGTGCCAGCAGTGAGGCAATCCCCTACGAGCAGTACTTC
CASSEAIPYEQYF
>TRBJ1-2|many|TRBV13|NA
TGTGCCAGCAGCGTATGGGGGAACTATGGCTACACCTTC
CASSVWGNYGYTF
>TRBJ1-1|many|TRBV12-3/TRBV12-4|TRBD1
TGTGCCAGCACCCCGACAGGGAGCACTGAAGCTTTCTTT
CASTPTGSTEAFF
>TRBJ2-5|many|TRBV7-6|NA
TGTGCCAGCAGCTTAGCCCTAGAGACCCAGTACTTC
CASSLALETQYF
>TRBJ1-1|many|TRBV6-2/TRBV6-3|TRBD1
TGTGCCATCAGGAGGGGCAGGGGGCGCCAGGACACTGAAGCTTTCTTT
CAIRRGRGRQDTEAFF
>TRBJ1-1|NA|TRBV6-5|TRBD1
TGTGCCAGCAGTTACCTCCGGACAGGTGAAGCTTTCTTT
CASSYLRTGEAFF
>TRBJ1-1|few|TRBV11-2|NA
TGTGCCAGCAGCTCCTACGGTGGGGGGGAAGCTTTCTTT
CASSSYGGGEAFF
>TRBJ1-3|many|TRBV7-9|NA
TGTGCCAGCAGGCCAAATTTAAGCTCTGGAAACACCATATATTTT
CASRPNLSSGNTIYF
>TRBJ1-2|many|TRBV28|NA
TGTGCCAGCAGTTTTAGGACCGCGCGTGTCTACACCTTC
CASSFRTARVYTF
>TRBJ2-5|many|TRBV28|TRBD2
TGTGCCAGCAGGAGGACTAGCGGGAGCTTCTACCAAGAGACCCAGTACTTC
CASRRTSGSFYQETQYF
>TRBJ2-4|few|TRBV20-1|NA
TGCAGTGCTAGCAGACCGCCGGACCGGGCCCAGTACTTC
CSASRPPDRAQYF
>TRBJ2-5|many|TRBV7-2|TRBD2
TGTGCCAGCAGCCCCCATATCAGCGGGGGAGAGACCCAGTACTTC
CASSPHISGGETQYF
>TRBJ1-3|many|TRBV4-1|NA
TGCGCCAGCAGCCAAGATCCTGGAAACACCATATATTTT
CASSQDPGNTIYF
>TRBJ1-5|few|TRBV7-9|NA
TGTGCCAGCAGCTTAGGACACAATAGCAATCAGCCCCAGCATTTT
CASSLGHNSNQPQHF
>TRBJ1-1|few|TRBV11-2|NA
TGTGCCAGCAGCTCCCTCCGGGGCCGTGTTATAGCTTTCTTT
CASSSLRGRVIAFF
>TRBJ1-5|NA|TRBV4-1|NA
TGCGCCAGCAGCTTTAGGGTCTTTGACGATCAGCCCCAGCATTTT
CASSFRVFDDQPQHF
>TRBJ2-5|few|TRBV2|TRBD2
TGTGCCAGCAGATCTTCTAGCGGAGCCCCAGAGACCCAGTACTTC
CASRSSSGAPETQYF
>TRBJ1-2|many|TRBV6-5|TRBD1
TGTGCCAGCAGTTACTCTGGACAGGGGGCGCAGGGCTACACCTTC
CASSYSGQGAQGYTF
>TRBJ1-1|medium-sized|TRBV28|NA
TGTGCCAACCCGAATGTGAACACTGAAGCTTTCTTT
CANPNVNTEAFF
>TRBJ1-2|many|TRBV13|NA
TGTGCCAGCAGCCCAGATGCTCGGGGCTACACCTTC
CASSPDARGYTF
>TRBJ2-7|NA|TRBV18|NA
TGTGCCAGCTCACCTCTTAGTAGGGACGAGCAGTACTTC
CASSPLSRDEQYF
>TRBJ2-7|many|TRBV11-2|TRBD2
TGTGCCAGCAGCTCCTGGACTAGCGGGGACTACGAGCAGTACTTC
CASSSWTSGDYEQYF
>TRBJ1-2|NA|TRBV30|NA
TGTGCCTGGAGCACTGTCGGGGGATACTATGGCTACACCTTC
CAWSTVGGYYGYTF
>TRBJ2-7|many|TRBV18|NA
TGTGCCAGCTCAGACCCCGGGACGGTGTACGAGCAGTACTTC
CASSDPGTVYEQYF
>TRBJ2-5|NA|TRBV27|TRBD2
TGTGCCAGCAGTTTATCTAGCGGGAGGGAAGAGACCCAGTACTTC
CASSLSSGREETQYF
>TRBJ2-4|many|TRBV6-1|TRBD2
TGTGCCAGCAGTGAAGGACTAGCGGGGCTCGGAGACATTCAGTACTTC
CASSEGLAGLGDIQYF
>TRBJ2-3|few|TRBV11-2|TRBD2
TGTGCCAGCAGCCCCCGGAGCGGGGGGGCTTTAGATACGCAGTATTTT
CASSPRSGGALDTQYF
>TRBJ2-2|NA|TRBV29-1|TRBD1
TGCAGCGTTGAAGTTCGACAGGGCACCGGGGAGCTGTTTTTT
CSVEVRQGTGELFF
>TRBJ2-5|many|TRBV5-1|NA
TGCGCCAGCTTCATCGTCGGGTCCGAGACCCAGTACTTC
CASFIVGSETQYF
>TRBJ2-2|many|TRBV12-3/TRBV12-4|NA
TGTGCCAGCAGCCCTGGCACCGGGGAGCTGTTTTTT
CASSPGTGELFF
>TRBJ1-1|few|TRBV5-1|TRBD1
TGCGCCAGCAGCCCAGGGACAGGGATTGGGACTGAAGCTTTCTTT
CASSPGTGIGTEAFF
>TRBJ1-5|many|TRBV30|NA
TGTGCCTGGAGCGCCCCTGGACAGTGGGTCAATCAGCCCCAGCATTTT
CAWSAPGQWVNQPQHF
>TRBJ1-1|many|TRBV7-9|NA
TGTGCCAGCAGCTCGCCTAAGACACCTTCCCGAGCTTTCTTT
CASSSPKTPSRAFF
>TRBJ1-2|NA|TRBV27|NA
TGTGCCAGCAGCGGGGGGGTACAAGGGGGCTATGGCTACACCTTC
CASSGGVQGGYGYTF
>TRBJ1-6|few|TRBV5-1|TRBD1
TGCGCCAGCAGCTCGGTACCGACAGGGGATCAAGGATCCCTCCACTTT
CASSSVPTGDQGSLHF
>TRBJ1-5|many|TRBV27|NA
TGTGCCAGCAGCTCAGGAGGGGACCAGCATTTT
CASSSGGDQHF
>TRBJ1-1|once|TRBV12-3/TRBV12-4|NA
TGTGCCAGCAGTTTCAACAACCGCCGGGCGGGGGGGTCTGAAAGGACTGAAGCTTTCTTC
CASSFNNRRAGGSERTEAFF
>TRBJ2-5|many|TRBV5-1|NA
TGCGCCAGCAGCCCCGCAACAACGTACCAAGAGACCCAGTACTTC
CASSPATTYQETQYF
>TRBJ1-2|many|TRBV10-3|NA
TGTGCCATCAGTGGCACTAACTATGGCTACACCTTC
CAISGTNYGYTF
>TRBJ2-7|few|TRBV7-9|NA
TGTGCCAGCAGCTTAGAGGGGGGCCCCCACGAGCAGTACTTC
CASSLEGGPHEQYF
>TRBJ1-2|many|TRBV28|TRBD1
TGTACCAGCAGTTTTCGGGGACAGGGCAATGGCTACACCTTC
CTSSFRGQGNGYTF
>TRBJ1-5|many|TRBV12-3/TRBV12-4|NA
TGTGCCAGCAGTTTAGGACCTCTAACCAATCAGCCCCAGCATTTT
CASSLGPLTNQPQHF
>TRBJ2-7|few|TRBV15|NA
TGTGCCACCAGCAGAGTGATAAATGCTGGGAGCGAGCAGTACTTC
CATSRVINAGSEQYF
>TRBJ1-6|many|TRBV2|NA
TGTGCCAGCAGAGAGACACGGAATTCACCCCTCCACTTT
CASRETRNSPLHF
>TRBJ1-6|many|TRBV27|NA
TGTGCCAGCAGTGAGGTGGCCCTCTATAATTCACCCCTCCACTTT
CASSEVALYNSPLHF